These 11 T cell receptor beta chains originate from one sample sequenced in a study of blood T cell repertoires in COVID-19. Data came from immunoSEQ multiplex PCR; TCRdb stores just in-frame clones and leaves some out. Among roughly 110,000 clones listed, over 70% were seen once. The sample taken for sequencing was peripheral blood. These receptors were obtained from a man in his fifties or sixties with acute or convalescent COVID-19.

The chain joins TRBV30 to TRBJ1-4; TRBD1 matches at 10 bases. Germline loops: CDR1 GTSNPN, CDR2 SVGIG (reference sequence). CDR3 length: 15 residues. Trimming cost V 5 bases and J 6 bases; bases outside gene matches: 9. The CDR3 is CAWGDLGTGDEKLFF. CDR3 sequence (DNA): TGTGCCTGGGGGGACCTCGGGACAGGGGATGAAAAACTGTTTTTT.

J is TRBJ1-2 and V is TRBV7-3; 9 bases are a match to TRBD1. Losses at the gene ends were 5 bases for V and 8 bases for J; bases not matched to a gene: 6. The CDR3 totals 13 residues. CDR1 SGHTA and CDR2 FQGTGA come from the germline V gene. CDR3 sequence (DNA): TGTGCCAGCAGCCCGGGGACAGGGTCCGGCTACACCTTC. Translated, it gives CASSPGTGSGYTF. Full variable domain (rest looked up from reference TRBV7-3 and TRBJ1-2): GAGVSQTPSNKVTEKGKYVELRCDPISGHTALYWYRQSLGQGPEFLIYFQGTGAADDSGLPNDRFFAVRPEGSVSTLKIQRTERGDSAVYLCASSPGTGSGYTFGSGTRLTVV.

The chain is built from TRBV28 and TRBJ2-3, with 8 bases fitting TRBD1. In germline, CDR1 is MDHEN, CDR2 SYDVKM. The CDR3 is 14 amino acids. The ends lost 11 bases at V and 0 bases at J; junction bases unmatched: 7. The CDR3 nucleotides read TGTGCCTGCGACAGGGGAGGTAGCACAGATACGCAGTATTTT. It codes for CACDRGGSTDTQYF.

This clone was observed once. The rearrangement joins TRBV12-3 or TRBV12-4 to TRBJ1-4, with D tentatively TRBD1 (5 bases). V lost 5 bases and J 9 bases, leaving 13 bases between the germline ends. There are 13 residues in the CDR3. CDR3 nucleotides: TGTGCCAGCAGTCTAAGGCAGGACAAAAAACTGTTTTTT. Translated: CASSLRQDKKLFF.

This sequence joins TRBV5-4 and TRBJ1-3; D possibly corresponds to TRBD1 (6 bases). V lost 4 bases to trimming and J lost 3 bases, with 14 bases between them. The germline gives CDR1 SGHNT, CDR2 YYREEE (reference sequence). The CDR3 is 15 residues long. CDR3 bases: TGTGCCAGCAGCCAGGCGGGGGGCTTTGGAAACACCATATATTTT. Protein product: CASSQAGGFGNTIYF.

The J gene is TRBJ1-2, the V gene TRBV28, with TRBD1 matching 8 bases. The CDR3 loop spans 14 amino acids. Per the germline V gene, CDR1 is MDHEN and CDR2 is SYDVKM. With 5 bases clipped from V and 8 bases from J, the junction kept 10 bases outside the gene matches. In DNA, the CDR3 is TGTGCCAGCAGTCTTGGACAGGGCTTAGGAGGCTACACCTTC. This gives the protein CASSLGQGLGGYTF.

This clone was counted between two and nine times. V is TRBV5-6 and J is TRBJ1-1, with 8 nucleotides matching TRBD1. This CDR3 is 14 amino acids long. The V gene end was trimmed by 1 base and the J gene end by 7 bases; junction bases not matched to a gene: 6. The germline gives CDR1 SGHDT, CDR2 YYEEEE. CDR3 sequence (DNA): TGTGCCAGCAGCTTGCTTGGGACAGGCGTTGAAGCTTTCTTT. As protein: CASSLLGTGVEAFF.

As regards this clone: The conserved closing phenylalanine or tryptophan is absent in this CDR3, likely reflecting a read error. The DNA is omitted, as the CDR3 cannot be located on it reliably, and the CDR3 follows TCRdb's listing. The chain employs TRBV28 and TRBJ2-7; the DNA was not compared with TRBD1, the D call given in the table. The CDR3 extends over 13 residues, inclusive of both ends. The germline CDR1 and CDR2 sequences are MDHEN and SYDVKM. Here the CDR3 reads CASSFARAFRTYI.

This rearrangement joins TRBV19 to TRBJ1-6; TRBD1 might be the D (5 bases). V was trimmed by 0 bases and J by 9 bases, leaving 9 bases between them. Germline loops: CDR1 LNHDA, CDR2 SQIVND (reference sequence). The CDR3 is 14 amino acids. The CDR3: CASSIDRAISPLHF. CDR3 bases: TGTGCCAGTAGTATAGACAGGGCTATTTCACCCCTCCACTTT.

The chain is built from TRBV6-5 and TRBJ1-3, with a tentative D call TRBD1 (5 bases). Per germline, CDR1 MNHEY and CDR2 SVGAGI. The CDR3 has 15 residues. V was cut by 10 bases and J by 0 bases, with 16 bases left in between. This CDR3 is CATNARQFSGNTIYF. The DNA of the CDR3 is TGTGCCACCAATGCCCGACAGTTCTCTGGAAACACCATATATTTT.

The rearrangement uses TRBV7-2 and TRBJ1-2; no clear D. V was cut by 3 bases and J by 1 base, with 3 bases left in between. Germline loops: CDR1 SGHTA, CDR2 FQGNSA. The CDR3 loop spans 12 amino acids. The CDR3 DNA reads TGTGCCAGCAGCTTTTATAACTATGGCTACACCTTC. It specifies CASSFYNYGYTF. Based on the CDR3 plus reference TRBV7-2 and TRBJ1-2, the full variable domain is GAGVSQSPSNKVTEKGKDVELRCDPISGHTALYWYRQSLGQGLEFLIYFQGNSAPDKSGLPSDRFSAERTGGSVSTLTIQRTQQEDSAVYLCASSFYNYGYTFGSGTRLTVV.